The T cell receptor beta chain described here comes from a study of early T cells in non-severe SARS-CoV-2 infection. TCRdb fed the 5' RACE reads into MiXCR, producing one record per CDR3 protein. The sample has fewer than 40,000 distinct CDR3 sequences, more than 4.5% seen once. Sample: whole blood. The receptor comes from an adult who was a healthcare worker with PCR-confirmed SARS-CoV-2 infection or an uninfected control (not recorded which).

The CDR3 DNA reads as TGTGCCAGCAGTGGCGGGCTGGGACAGAACACCGGGGAGCTGTTTTTT. Amino acids: CASSGGLGQNTGELFF. The genes are TRBV6-2 or TRBV6-3 and TRBJ2-2; D might be TRBD1 (6 bases). The germline V and J ends were trimmed by 5 bases and 1 base, with 14 bases remaining between them. The CDR3 runs 16 residues. The germline CDR1 and CDR2 sequences are MNHEY and SVGEGT.